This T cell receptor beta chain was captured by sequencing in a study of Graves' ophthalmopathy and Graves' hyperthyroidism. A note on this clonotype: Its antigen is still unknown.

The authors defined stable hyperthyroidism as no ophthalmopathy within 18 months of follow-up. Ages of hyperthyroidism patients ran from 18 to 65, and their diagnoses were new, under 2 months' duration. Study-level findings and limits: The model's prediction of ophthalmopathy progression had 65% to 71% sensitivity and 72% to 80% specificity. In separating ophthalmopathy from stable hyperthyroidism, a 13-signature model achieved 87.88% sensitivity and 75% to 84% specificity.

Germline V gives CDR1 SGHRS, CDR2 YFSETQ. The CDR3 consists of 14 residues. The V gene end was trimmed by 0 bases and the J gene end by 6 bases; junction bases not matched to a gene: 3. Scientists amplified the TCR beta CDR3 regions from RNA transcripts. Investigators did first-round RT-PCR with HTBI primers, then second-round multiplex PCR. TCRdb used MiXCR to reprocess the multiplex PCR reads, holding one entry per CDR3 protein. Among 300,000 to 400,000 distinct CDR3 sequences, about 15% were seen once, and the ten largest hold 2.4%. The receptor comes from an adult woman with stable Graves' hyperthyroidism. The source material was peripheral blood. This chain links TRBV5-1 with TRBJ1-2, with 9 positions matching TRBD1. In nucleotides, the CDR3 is TGCGCCAGCAGCTTGGGGACAGGGGTTCATGGCTACACCTTC. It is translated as CASSLGTGVHGYTF.